The rows below give T cell receptor beta chains drawn from one sample of a study of blood T cell repertoires in COVID-19. Using immunoSEQ multiplex PCR, the repertoire was profiled, and TCRdb retains in-frame clones only, with some absent. There are roughly 110,000 clones in the sample; around 90% occur only once, and approximately 4.5% lies in the top ten. The sample taken for sequencing was peripheral blood. The receptors come from a woman between 45 and 60 years old with acute or convalescent COVID-19. Each CDR3 is given with its conserved first and last residue. The D gene is left open where the match is weak. The size field is filled for only some rows; it gives once, few, many or a size class.

J gene: TRBJ1-6
clone size: .
D gene: .
V gene: TRBV7-2
CDR3 protein: CASSLSGLGGRGNSPLHF
CDR3 DNA: TGTGCCAGCAGCTTAAGTGGGTTGGGGGGACGAGGTAATTCACCCCTCCACTTT

J gene: TRBJ2-7
clone size: .
D gene: .
V gene: TRBV9
CDR3 protein: CASSVGPEDEQYF
CDR3 DNA: TGTGCCAGCAGCGTAGGGCCCGAAGACGAGCAGTACTTC

J gene: TRBJ1-2
clone size: .
D gene: .
V gene: TRBV7-9
CDR3 protein: CASSLTEDGYTF
CDR3 DNA: TGTGCCAGCAGCCTGACAGAAGATGGCTACACCTTC

J gene: TRBJ2-7
clone size: once
D gene: .
V gene: TRBV5-4
CDR3 protein: CASSPPGGLEQYF
CDR3 DNA: TGTGCCAGCAGCCCCCCGGGGGGCCTCGAGCAGTACTTC

J gene: TRBJ1-1
clone size: .
D gene: .
V gene: TRBV4-2
CDR3 protein: CASSRTLNTEAFF
CDR3 DNA: TGTGCCAGCAGTCGGACACTTAACACTGAAGCTTTCTTT

J gene: TRBJ1-5
clone size: .
D gene: .
V gene: TRBV2
CDR3 protein: CASSVANQPQHF
CDR3 DNA: TGTGCCAGCAGTGTTGCGAATCAGCCCCAGCATTTT

J gene: TRBJ1-5
clone size: .
D gene: .
V gene: TRBV25-1
CDR3 protein: CASSETNQPQHF
CDR3 DNA: TGTGCCAGCAGTGAGACAAATCAGCCCCAGCATTTT

J gene: TRBJ1-1
clone size: .
D gene: .
V gene: TRBV6-1
CDR3 protein: CASSEPGQNTEAFF
CDR3 DNA: TGTGCCAGCAGTGAACCTGGACAGAACACTGAAGCTTTCTTT

J gene: TRBJ2-7
clone size: .
D gene: TRBD1
V gene: TRBV18
CDR3 protein: CASSRGTGEQYF
CDR3 DNA: TGTGCCAGCTCTCGCGGGACAGGCGAGCAGTACTTC

J gene: TRBJ2-3
clone size: .
D gene: .
V gene: TRBV4-2
CDR3 protein: CASSQDQGRGSDTQYF
CDR3 DNA: TGTGCCAGCAGCCAAGATCAGGGCAGGGGATCAGATACGCAGTATTTT

J gene: TRBJ1-2
clone size: .
D gene: TRBD1
V gene: TRBV2
CDR3 protein: CASSPGGMRYGYTF
CDR3 DNA: TGTGCCAGCAGCCCAGGGGGGATGCGATATGGCTACACCTTC

J gene: TRBJ1-4
clone size: .
D gene: .
V gene: TRBV28
CDR3 protein: CASRRTPSTNEKLFF
CDR3 DNA: TGTGCCAGCAGAAGGACACCATCAACTAATGAAAAACTGTTTTTT